These 6 T cell receptor beta chains were sequenced from one sample in a study of blood T cell repertoires in COVID-19. Profiling relied on immunoSEQ multiplex PCR, and the TCRdb table lists in-frame clones only, not all of them. The table shows 150,000 to 200,000 clones, with 86% occurring only once. Sequencing input: peripheral blood. The receptors originated from a woman aged 65 to 85 with acute or convalescent COVID-19.

The chain has TRBV24-1 and TRBJ2-1, with D perhaps TRBD2 (6 bases). The ends were cut back, 1 base at V and 5 bases at J, with 14 bases in the middle. This CDR3 has 16 amino acids. Looked up from germline, CDR1 is KGHDR and CDR2 is SFDVKD. In DNA form, the CDR3 reads TGTGCCACCAGTGATTTTGCCCTTAGCGGAAACAATGAGCAGTTCTTC. Protein: CATSDFALSGNNEQFF.

The chain couples TRBV9 to TRBJ2-1; D is possibly TRBD2 (5 bases). Trimming left V 3 bases short and J 5 bases short, with 15 bases between. CDR3 length equals 15 residues. From germline, CDR1 is SGDLS and CDR2 YYNGEE. Here the CDR3 reads CASSASPDFNNEQFF. The CDR3 DNA reads TGTGCCAGCAGCGCCAGTCCGGACTTCAACAATGAGCAGTTCTTC. The full variable domain, its missing parts supplied by reference TRBV9 and TRBJ2-1, is DSGVTQTPKHLITATGQRVTLRCSPRSGDLSVYWYQQSLDQGLQFLIQYYNGEERAKGNILERFSAQQFPDLHSELNLSSLELGDSALYFCASSASPDFNNEQFFGPGTRLTVL.

The chain links TRBV3-1 (or the pseudogene TRBV3-2) to TRBJ1-1, with D possibly matching TRBD1 (5 bases). Trimming stripped 1 base from V and 5 bases from J, with 11 bases between. Per germline, CDR1 LGHDT and CDR2 YNNKEL (reference sequence). The CDR3 totals 14 residues. CDR3 amino acids: CASSQAAGKTEAFF. In DNA, the CDR3 is TGTGCCAGCAGCCAAGCGGCAGGGAAGACTGAAGCTTTCTTT.

The CDR3 sequence: CASSPRTGPEKLFF. The CDR3 DNA follows: TGTGCCAGCAGTCCCCGGACAGGGCCCGAAAAACTGTTTTTT. This chain connects TRBV6-5 to TRBJ1-4, with 8 bases fitting TRBD1. Germline V gives CDR1 MNHEY, CDR2 SVGAGI. The length of the CDR3 is 14 residues. V gave up 5 bases and J gave up 8 bases; unmatched junction bases: 7.

This chain connects TRBV18 to TRBJ1-4; D uncertain. Germline CDR1 KGHSH, CDR2 LQKENI. V lost 3 bases, J lost 5 bases, and 7 bases lay in between. The CDR3 sequence is 13 residues long. CDR3 sequence reads: CASSPSQNEKLFF. CDR3 bases: TGTGCCAGCTCACCTTCTCAGAATGAAAAACTGTTTTTT.

The chain joins TRBV15 to TRBJ2-3, with 7 bases fitting TRBD2. The CDR3 runs to 15 residues. Per germline, CDR1 LNHNV and CDR2 YYDKDF (reference sequence). The V segment lost 2 bases and the J segment 0 bases; nucleotides outside the gene matches: 2. The CDR3 loop is CATSRTSASTDTQYF. CDR3 coding DNA: TGTGCCACCAGCAGAACTAGCGCAAGCACAGATACGCAGTATTTT.